The subject of this entry is one TCR beta chain. Ten or more counts support this clonotype. Its antigen target is currently unknown. Base-call qualities are not available, and no considerably larger clone is one nucleotide away. Libraries were built with PCR. For sequencing, an Illumina HiSeq 2500 was employed. Molecular barcoding was employed in the preparation of TCR libraries, with unique molecular identifiers being used to normalize TCRbeta repertoire quantification. The public reads were quality trimmed at Q25 with fastp and then assembled into clones with MiXCR by TCRdb, keeping productive beta chains. Each record represents a unique CDR3 protein, reported with the most common genes and DNA among its rows. The sample contains 200,000 or so distinct CDR3 sequences, roughly 6.5% of them found a single time. 4.5% to 5.5% of the sample belongs to the ten largest clones. The data derive from a study of T-cell reconstitution after alpha-beta-depleted transplantation in children (dated by TCRdb to 2016 to 2017). About the study as a whole: Using TCR repertoire profiling, the study followed T-cell immune reconstitution in a quantitative way in children after TCRalphabeta/CD19-depleted allogeneic hematopoietic cell transplantation.

V trim: 3 bases; J trim: 3 bases; unmatched bases: 8. The CDR3 sequence holds 15 residues, the cysteine and phenylalanine included. Only the CDR3 portion is preserved as DNA: 45 bases, with reading frame beginning at the first base. CDR1 and CDR2, per the germline V gene (reference sequence), are DFQATT and SNEGSKA. The treatment or condition label here, explained by the study, means: allogeneic hematopoietic cell transplantation with graft depleted of TCRalphabeta T cells and CD19 B cells. Transplant recipients were children who received TCRalphabeta/CD19-depleted allogeneic hematopoietic cell grafts. Overall study results and their limits: Apparently early alphabetaT-cell count recovery about two months after transplant reportedly relied on only several hundred rapidly expanded clones derived from non-depleted graft cells. Over subsequent months, a decline in hyperexpanded clone frequencies was noted, and after one year, T-cell counts and TCRbeta diversity were mostly ascribed to newly produced T cells. In some patients, the high TCRbeta diversity seen at day 60 was put down to recipient T cells and intrathymic progenitors that had survived conditioning.

The starting material was PBMCs, obtained before TCRalphabeta/CD19-depleted stem cell transplant. This receptor was identified in a girl under three years old with combined immunodeficiency, due to receive a stem cell transplant. Here the chain combines TRBV20-1 and TRBJ2-1; TRBD1 matches 7 bases in the middle. The CDR3 protein sequence reads: CSASAPGQNYNEQFF. The DNA sequence is given as TGCAGTGCTAGTGCGCCGGGACAGAACTACAATGAGCAGTTCTTC.